Below, 17 T cell receptor beta chains from the same sample are listed, as sequenced in a study of cytomegalovirus exposure and HLA in healthy donors. PCR employed 60 Vbeta and 13 Jbeta primers. Produced via immunoSEQ multiplex PCR; TCRdb's table is partial and in-frame only. The data show around 210,000 clones, with roughly 73% seen just once and roughly 0.45% held by the top ten. Sequenced material: PBMCs. Every receptor here comes from a boy between 5 and 17 years old in good health and CMV-seronegative.

This sequence joins TRBV6-5 and TRBJ2-3; D call uncertain. V dropped 2 bases and J dropped 2 bases, with 11 bases sitting between them. Germline V gene data show CDR1 as MNHEY and CDR2 as SVGAGI. This CDR3 spans 15 amino acids. As DNA, the CDR3 is TGTGCCAGCAGTTACATGGGCCCAGACACAGATACGCAGTATTTT. It is translated as CASSYMGPDTDTQYF.

The V gene is TRBV5-4, the J gene TRBJ1-3; tentatively, D is TRBD1 (5 bases). The V end lost 3 bases, the J end lost 4 bases, and 11 bases lay between the germline ends. Germline V gene lookup returns CDR1 SGHNT and CDR2 YYREEE (reference sequence). CDR3 length: 14 residues. In DNA form, the CDR3 reads TGTGCCAGCAGCTGGGGGGAGATCGGAAACACCATATATTTT. Its protein is CASSWGEIGNTIYF.

The chain is built from TRBV5-1 and TRBJ1-6, with TRBD1 matching over 7 bases. V lost 3 bases to trimming and J lost 5 bases; unmatched junction nucleotides: 5. The CDR3 length is 15 residues. Germline CDR1 is SGHRS and CDR2 is YFSETQ. The CDR3 here is CASSSGQADNSPLHF. The DNA for the CDR3 is TGCGCCAGCAGCTCAGGACAGGCAGATAATTCACCCCTCCACTTT.

This chain joins TRBV11-3 and TRBJ1-6; 8 bases are a match to TRBD1. In germline, CDR1 is SGHNT, CDR2 YENEEA. Trimming at V came to 6 bases and at J to 2 bases, leaving 6 bases not matched to a gene. This CDR3 has 16 residues. Written as DNA, the CDR3 is TGTGCCAGCAGTCAGACAGGGGATACCTATAATTCACCCCTCCACTTT. Protein: CASSQTGDTYNSPLHF.

V usage is TRBV7-3 and J usage is TRBJ2-3; 12 nucleotides align to TRBD2. The CDR3 is 15 amino acids. Germline V CDR1 and CDR2: SGHTA, FQGTGA. The V gene end was trimmed by 5 bases and the J gene end by 4 bases; junction bases not matched to a gene: 4. The CDR3: CASSPSGGAPDTQYF. The DNA for the CDR3 is TGTGCCAGCAGCCCTAGCGGGGGGGCACCAGATACGCAGTATTTT.

This clone showed up just a few times. This chain joins TRBV29-1 and TRBJ1-2; perhaps TRBD1 as D (5 bases). In germline, CDR1 is SQVTM, CDR2 ANQGSEA. V gave up 6 bases and J gave up 8 bases, with 19 bases separating them. CDR3 size: 13 residues. This CDR3 reads CSVVGTSRGGYTF. CDR3 nucleotides: TGCAGCGTCGTTGGGACTTCCCGAGGAGGCTACACCTTC.

This clone was recorded only once. V usage is TRBV2 and J usage is TRBJ1-1; TRBD1 aligns across 9 bases. V was clipped by 6 bases and J by 4 bases; unmatched bases: 24. This CDR3 spans 20 amino acids. CDR1 and CDR2 (germline): SNHLY, FYNNEI. The CDR3 bases are TGTGCCAGCAGCGACGACCGGGACAGGGTAAATCGTTATCTTCGCACTGAAGCTTTCTTT. It yields the protein CASSDDRDRVNRYLRTEAFF.

The V and J genes are TRBV6-5 and TRBJ1-2; tentatively, D is TRBD1 (6 bases). The CDR3 has 15 amino acids. Trimming cost V 0 bases and J 3 bases, with 11 bases left between them. The V gene's germline CDR1 is MNHEY and CDR2 SVGAGI. The CDR3 loop reads CASSYSDRSYYGYTF. The CDR3 nucleotides read TGTGCCAGCAGTTACTCGGACAGATCTTACTATGGCTACACCTTC.

V gene TRBV6-6 combines with J gene TRBJ2-7; D may be TRBD2 (6 bases). Trimming stripped 0 bases from V and 5 bases from J, with 8 bases between. CDR1 and CDR2 from the germline V gene are MNHNY and SVGAGI (reference sequence). CDR3 length equals 13 residues. The CDR3 region has the DNA TGTGCCAGCAGTTACTCACGGAGGGACGAGCAGTACTTC. As protein: CASSYSRRDEQYF.

The chain combines TRBV15 with TRBJ2-1; D uncertain. Germline loops: CDR1 LNHNV, CDR2 YYDKDF (reference sequence). The V gene lost 0 bases and the J gene lost 6 bases, with 12 bases spanning the gap. CDR3 length: 15 amino acids. CDR3 coding DNA: TGTGCCACCAGCAGAGATATAGCCCACGGCAATGAGCAGTTCTTC. Translating gives CATSRDIAHGNEQFF.

This clone has just one count. The CDR3, as DNA: TGTGCCAGCAGCCAACGGACAGGGGACACCGGGGAGCTGTTTTTT. This encodes CASSQRTGDTGELFF. The rearrangement joins TRBV7-3 to TRBJ2-2, with TRBD1 matching over 9 bases. Per germline, CDR1 SGHTA and CDR2 FQGTGA. Trimming cost V 5 bases and J 3 bases; bases outside gene matches: 4. The CDR3 is 15 amino acids.

This chain uses TRBV27 with TRBJ1-5; a weak D match, TRBD1 (5 bases). With 6 bases removed from V and 7 bases from J, the gap between germline ends came to 10 bases. This CDR3 contains 12 residues. Germline assignment: CDR1 MNHEY and CDR2 SMNVEV (reference sequence). CDR3 loop: CASSQGFQPQHF. The CDR3 DNA is TGTGCCAGCAGCCAGGGTTTCCAGCCCCAGCATTTT.

To note about this clone: The same CDR3 also results from other DNA sequences found in this sample. The J gene is TRBJ2-3, the V gene TRBV9, with a weak D call TRBD2 (6 bases). Germline CDR1 and CDR2: SGDLS and YYNGEE. CDR3 size: 15 residues. Trimming stripped 0 bases from V and 0 bases from J, with 8 bases between. CDR3 in DNA: TGTGCCAGCAGCGTAGGCAGCGGGAGCACAGATACGCAGTATTTT. Amino acids: CASSVGSGSTDTQYF.

The rearrangement links TRBV11-1 to TRBJ1-1; possibly TRBD1 for D (6 bases). The CDR3 covers 13 residues. V was clipped by 5 bases and J by 3 bases, with 10 bases between them. Germline-derived CDR1 and CDR2 are SGHAT and FQDESV (reference sequence). CDR3: CASSTGSHTEAFF. DNA for the CDR3: TGTGCCAGCAGCACAGGGTCCCACACTGAAGCTTTCTTT.

In its sample, this clone was seen a few times. The rearrangement uses TRBV30 and TRBJ2-7; 10 nucleotides align to TRBD1. There are 17 residues in the CDR3. The trim removed 1 base at V and 6 bases at J, leaving 15 bases unmatched. Germline CDR1 and CDR2: GTSNPN and SVGIG (reference sequence). In nucleotides, the CDR3 is TGTGCCTGGAGTGAACCCTACCGGGACAGGGGCAATCGCGAGCAGTACTTC. Its protein is CAWSEPYRDRGNREQYF. The full variable domain, its missing parts supplied by reference TRBV30 and TRBJ2-7, is SQTIHQWPATLVQPVGSPLSLECTVEGTSNPNLYWYRQAAGRGLQLLFYSVGIGQISSEVPQNLSASRPQDRQFILSSKKLLLSDSGFYLCAWSEPYRDRGNREQYFGPGTRLTVT.

V usage is TRBV5-8 and J usage is TRBJ1-1, with TRBD1 matching 8 bases. Germline CDR1 SGHTS, CDR2 YDEGEE. CDR3 length: 14 amino acids. The trim removed 5 bases at V and 4 bases at J, leaving 7 bases unmatched. The CDR3 spells CASSHRGYGTEAFF. In nucleotides, the CDR3 is TGTGCCAGCAGTCACAGGGGGTATGGCACTGAAGCTTTCTTT. Full variable domain (missing parts from reference TRBV5-8 and TRBJ1-1): EAGVTQSPTHLIKTRGQQATLRCSPISGHTSVYWYQQALGLGLQFLLWYDEGEERNRGNFPPRFSGRQFPNYSSELNVNALELEDSALYLCASSHRGYGTEAFFGQGTRLTVV.

The chain uses TRBV5-1 and TRBJ2-7; 7 nucleotides match TRBD1. The CDR3 is 15 residues long. The J segment lost 0 bases and the V segment lost 4 bases, leaving 7 bases of the junction unmatched. Germline loops: CDR1 SGHRS, CDR2 YFSETQ. Written as DNA, the CDR3 is TGCGCCAGCAGCGTATCCGGGACAGCCTCCTACGAGCAGTACTTC. This translates into CASSVSGTASYEQYF.